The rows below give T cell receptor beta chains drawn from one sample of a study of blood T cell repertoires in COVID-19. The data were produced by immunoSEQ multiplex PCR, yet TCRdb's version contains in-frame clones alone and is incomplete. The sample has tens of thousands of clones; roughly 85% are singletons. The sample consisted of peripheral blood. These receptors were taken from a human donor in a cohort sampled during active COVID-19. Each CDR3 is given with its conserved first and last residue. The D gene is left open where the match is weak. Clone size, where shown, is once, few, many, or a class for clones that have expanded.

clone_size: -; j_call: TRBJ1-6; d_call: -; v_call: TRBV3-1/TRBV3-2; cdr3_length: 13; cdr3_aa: CASSQGQEKPLHF; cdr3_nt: TGTGCCAGCAGCCAAGGACAGGAAAAACCCCTCCACTTT
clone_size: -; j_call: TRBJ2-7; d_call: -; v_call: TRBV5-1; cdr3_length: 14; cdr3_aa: CASSFEANAYEQYF; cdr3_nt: TGCGCCAGCAGCTTCGAAGCCAACGCCTACGAGCAGTACTTC
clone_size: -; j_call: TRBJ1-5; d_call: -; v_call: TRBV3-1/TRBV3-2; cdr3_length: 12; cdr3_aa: CASSPGNQPQHF; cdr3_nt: TGTGCCAGCAGCCCCGGCAATCAGCCCCAGCATTTT
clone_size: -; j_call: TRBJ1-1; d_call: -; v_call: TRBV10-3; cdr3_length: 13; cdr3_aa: CAISWGHGTEAFF; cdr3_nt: TGTGCCATCAGTTGGGGGCATGGCACTGAAGCTTTCTTT
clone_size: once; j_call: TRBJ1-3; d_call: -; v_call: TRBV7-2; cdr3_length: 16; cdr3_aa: CASSLSGWGGGNTIYF; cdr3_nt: TGTGCCAGCAGCTTAAGTGGGTGGGGGGGTGGAAACACCATATATTTT
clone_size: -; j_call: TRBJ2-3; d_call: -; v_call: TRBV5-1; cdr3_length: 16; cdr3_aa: CASSLVGGIGTDTQYF; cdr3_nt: TGCGCCAGCAGCTTGGTAGGGGGTATTGGTACGGATACGCAGTATTTT
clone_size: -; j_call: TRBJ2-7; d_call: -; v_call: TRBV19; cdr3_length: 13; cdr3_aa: CASSIGASYEQYF; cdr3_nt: TGTGCCAGTAGTATAGGGGCATCATACGAGCAGTACTTC
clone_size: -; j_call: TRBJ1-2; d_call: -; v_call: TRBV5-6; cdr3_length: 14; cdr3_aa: CASSLSGWAFGYTF; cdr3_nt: TGTGCCAGCAGCTTATCTGGATGGGCTTTTGGCTACACCTTC
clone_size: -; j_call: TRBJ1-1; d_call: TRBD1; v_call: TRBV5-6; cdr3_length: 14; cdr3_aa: CASSRGTAKTEAFF; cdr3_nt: TGTGCCAGCAGCCGTGGGACAGCGAAGACTGAAGCTTTCTTT
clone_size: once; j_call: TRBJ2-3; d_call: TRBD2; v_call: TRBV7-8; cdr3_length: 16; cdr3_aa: CASSPLSGASSDTQYF; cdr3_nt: TGTGCCAGCAGCCCACTTAGCGGGGCCTCGTCAGATACGCAGTATTTT
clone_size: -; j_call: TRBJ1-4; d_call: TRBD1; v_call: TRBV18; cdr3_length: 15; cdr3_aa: CASSHRDREREKLFF; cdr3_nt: TGTGCCAGCTCACACCGGGACAGGGAGCGCGAAAAACTGTTTTTT
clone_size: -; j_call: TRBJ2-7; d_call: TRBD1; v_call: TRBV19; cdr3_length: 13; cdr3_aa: CASSGQGYYEQYF; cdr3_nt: TGTGCCAGTAGTGGACAGGGGTACTACGAGCAGTACTTC
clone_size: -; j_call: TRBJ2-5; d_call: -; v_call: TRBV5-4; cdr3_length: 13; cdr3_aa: CASSLAGVETQYF; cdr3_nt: TGTGCCAGCAGCCTGGCAGGGGTAGAGACCCAGTACTTC
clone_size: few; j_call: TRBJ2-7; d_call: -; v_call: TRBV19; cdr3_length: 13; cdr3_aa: CASSIDLPYEQYF; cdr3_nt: TGTGCCAGTAGTATAGATCTTCCTTACGAGCAGTACTTC
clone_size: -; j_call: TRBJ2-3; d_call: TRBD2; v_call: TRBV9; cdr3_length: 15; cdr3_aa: CASSVVAGSIDTQYF; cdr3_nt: TGTGCCAGCAGCGTAGTAGCGGGGAGTATAGATACGCAGTATTTT
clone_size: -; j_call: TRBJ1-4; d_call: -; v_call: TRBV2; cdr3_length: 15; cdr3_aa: CASRLRDTYNEKLFF; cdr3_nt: TGTGCCAGCAGACTCCGGGACACCTATAATGAAAAACTGTTTTTT
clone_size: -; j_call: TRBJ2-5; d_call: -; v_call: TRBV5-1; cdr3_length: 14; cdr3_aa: CASSLRPGQETQYF; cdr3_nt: TGCGCCAGCAGCTTGCGCCCGGGTCAAGAGACCCAGTACTTC
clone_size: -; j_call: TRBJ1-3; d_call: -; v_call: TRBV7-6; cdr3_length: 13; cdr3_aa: CASSSASGNTIYF; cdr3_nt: TGTGCCAGCAGCTCGGCCTCGGGGAACACCATATATTTT
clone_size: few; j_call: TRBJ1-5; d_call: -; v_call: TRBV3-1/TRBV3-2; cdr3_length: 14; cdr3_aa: CASSQAGLGQPQHF; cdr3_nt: TGTGCCAGCAGCCAAGCAGGGTTAGGGCAGCCCCAGCATTTT
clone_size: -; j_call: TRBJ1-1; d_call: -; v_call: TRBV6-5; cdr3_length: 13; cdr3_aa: CASKQRGYTEAFF; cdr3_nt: TGTGCCAGCAAACAGAGGGGGTACACTGAAGCTTTCTTT
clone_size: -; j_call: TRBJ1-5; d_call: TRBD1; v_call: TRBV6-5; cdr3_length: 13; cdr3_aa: CASSTGGNQPQHF; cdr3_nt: TGTGCCAGCAGTACAGGGGGCAATCAGCCCCAGCATTTT
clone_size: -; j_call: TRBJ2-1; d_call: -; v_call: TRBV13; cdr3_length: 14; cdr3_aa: CASSWTTRNNEQFF; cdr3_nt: TGTGCCAGCAGCTGGACCACTAGGAACAATGAGCAGTTCTTC
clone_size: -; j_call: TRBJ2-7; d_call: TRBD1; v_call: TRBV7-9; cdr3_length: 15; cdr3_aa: CASSLRRQGLDEQYF; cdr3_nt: TGTGCCAGCAGCTTACGAAGACAGGGTTTGGACGAGCAGTACTTC
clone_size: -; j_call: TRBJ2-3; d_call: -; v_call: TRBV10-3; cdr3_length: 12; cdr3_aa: CATHSSADTQYF; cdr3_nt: TGTGCCACCCACTCATCCGCAGATACGCAGTATTTT
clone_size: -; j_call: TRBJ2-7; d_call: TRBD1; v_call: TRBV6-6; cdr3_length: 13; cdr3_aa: CAVRGQRPYEQYF; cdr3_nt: TGTGCCGTCAGGGGGCAACGGCCCTACGAGCAGTACTTC
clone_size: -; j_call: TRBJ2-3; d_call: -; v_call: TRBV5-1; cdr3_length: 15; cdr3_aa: CASSFNLPGTDTQYF; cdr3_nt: TGCGCCAGCAGCTTCAATCTTCCCGGGACAGATACGCAGTATTTT
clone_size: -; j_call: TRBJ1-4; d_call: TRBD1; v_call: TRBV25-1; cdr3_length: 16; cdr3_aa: CASSERTGQASEKLFF; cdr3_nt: TGTGCCAGCAGTGAACGAACGGGACAGGCCTCCGAAAAACTGTTTTTT
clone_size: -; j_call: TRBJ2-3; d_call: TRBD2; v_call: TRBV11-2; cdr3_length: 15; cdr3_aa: CASRSSGYSTDTQYF; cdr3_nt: TGTGCCAGCAGGAGTAGCGGGTATAGCACAGATACGCAGTATTTT